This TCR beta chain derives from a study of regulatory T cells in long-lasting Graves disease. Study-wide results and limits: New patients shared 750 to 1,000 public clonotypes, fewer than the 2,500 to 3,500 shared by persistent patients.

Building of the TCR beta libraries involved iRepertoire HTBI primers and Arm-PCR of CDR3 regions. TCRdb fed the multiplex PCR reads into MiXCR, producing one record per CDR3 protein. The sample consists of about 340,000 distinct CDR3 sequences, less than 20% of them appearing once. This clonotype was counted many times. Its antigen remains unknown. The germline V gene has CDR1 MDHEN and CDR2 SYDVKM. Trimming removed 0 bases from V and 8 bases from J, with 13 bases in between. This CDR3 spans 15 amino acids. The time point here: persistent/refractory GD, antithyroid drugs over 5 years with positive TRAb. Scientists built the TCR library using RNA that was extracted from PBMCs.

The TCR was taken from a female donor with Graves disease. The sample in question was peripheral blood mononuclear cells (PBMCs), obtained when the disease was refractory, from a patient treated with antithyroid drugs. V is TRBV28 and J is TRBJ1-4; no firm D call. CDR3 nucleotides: TGTGCCAGCAGTTTATGGGGGTCGTTGAGGGAAAAACTGTTTTTT. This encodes CASSLWGSLREKLFF.